This T cell receptor (beta chain) comes out of a study of T cells in narcolepsy. Across the study: Healthy controls were enrolled alongside patients with narcolepsy type 1 or type 2.

The repertoire was sequenced with immunoSEQ multiplex PCR; TCRdb's copy has only in-frame clones and lacks some. The sample has some 30,000 clones; around 87% are singletons. Study-wide results and limits: Same-patient CSF and blood CD4+ T cell clonotypes included HCRT-specific and TRIB2-specific autoreactive ones. Reportedly, autoreactive clonotypes were serially detected in patients' blood but not controls'. Autoreactive clone sequences were missing from some blood memory CD4+ repertoires.

Concerning this clone: Its antigen is currently unknown.

This CDR3 is 14 amino acids long. The V end lost 5 bases, the J end lost 7 bases, and 15 bases lay between the germline ends. Germline V CDR1 and CDR2: SGHAT, FQNNGV. The genes are TRBV11-2 and TRBJ1-5; D remains ambiguous. The sequencing sample was made of memory (CD45RA-) CD4+ T cells from blood. The TCR originated in a human donor in good health. Written as DNA, the CDR3 is TGTGCCAGCAGCCCGATAGCGGCCGGCCAGCCCCAGCATTTT. Translating gives CASSPIAAGQPQHF.